This entry lists 31 T cell receptor beta chains sequenced from one sample in a study of blood T cell repertoires in COVID-19. Generated by immunoSEQ multiplex PCR, the TCRdb table keeps only in-frame clones and is missing some. The data contain 300,000 or so clones, approximately 93% of them singletons. Sequencing input: peripheral blood. The receptors were gathered from a woman aged 25 to 39 with COVID-19, enrolled during active disease.

The chain combines TRBV30 with TRBJ1-2; D uncertain. The CDR3 extends over 12 amino acids. CDR1 GTSNPN and CDR2 SVGIG come from the germline V gene (reference sequence). V was shortened by 3 bases and J by 5 bases, with 10 bases between the two germline ends. CDR3 sequence (DNA): TGTGCCTGGAGGGCATCCTCTTATGGCTACACCTTC. Residues: CAWRASSYGYTF.

The chain is built from TRBV7-9 and TRBJ1-1; TRBD1 is a possible D gene (5 bases). V lost 4 bases to trimming and J lost 5 bases, with 11 bases between them. The germline gives CDR1 SEHNR, CDR2 FQNEAQ (reference sequence). CDR3 length: 13 amino acids. The CDR3 bases are TGTGCCAGCAGCTCATCAGGGAATACTGAAGCTTTCTTT. It translates to CASSSSGNTEAFF.

This chain links TRBV23-1 with TRBJ2-7, with D tentatively TRBD1 (6 bases). TRBV23-1 is designated an ORF whose function remains uncertain. The CDR3 spans 12 residues. The V and J ends lost 9 bases and 4 bases respectively, with 13 bases between them. The CDR3 loop is CARAGRGYEQYF. DNA for the CDR3: TGCGCCAGGGCGGGCAGGGGATACGAGCAGTACTTC.

The V call is TRBV5-1, the J call TRBJ1-2; 8 nucleotides agree with TRBD1. The CDR3 is 12 residues long. With 0 bases clipped from V and 10 bases from J, the junction kept 2 bases outside the gene matches. Per germline, CDR1 SGHRS and CDR2 YFSETQ. The CDR3 protein is CASSLGTGFYTF. The CDR3 DNA sequence: TGCGCCAGCAGCTTGGGGACAGGGTTCTACACCTTC.

This chain links TRBV19 with TRBJ2-2; 7 bases fit TRBD2. J was trimmed by 6 bases and V by 3 bases; bases with no gene match: 10. The CDR3 has 16 residues. Germline-derived CDR1 and CDR2 are LNHDA and SQIVND (reference sequence). The CDR3 nucleotides are TGTGCCAGTAGTATGGCTAGCGGAGGAATCGCCGGGGAGCTGTTTTTT. Protein product: CASSMASGGIAGELFF. Based on the CDR3 plus reference TRBV19 and TRBJ2-2, the full variable domain is DGGITQSPKYLFRKEGQNVTLSCEQNLNHDAMYWYRQDPGQGLRLIYYSQIVNDFQKGDIAEGYSVSREKKESFPLTVTSAQKNPTAFYLCASSMASGGIAGELFFGEGSRLTVL.

This chain joins TRBV6-1 and TRBJ2-7, with D possibly matching TRBD1 (6 bases). The CDR3 is 14 residues long. Trimming pared 3 bases from V and 1 base from J, leaving 10 bases between. The germline V gene encodes CDR1 MNHNS and CDR2 SASEGT. The CDR3 loop is CASSDTGQSYEQYF. DNA of the CDR3: TGTGCCAGCAGTGACACAGGGCAGTCCTACGAGCAGTACTTC.

The V and J genes are TRBV5-1 and TRBJ1-1; no clear D. Trimming left V 1 base short and J 6 bases short, with 19 bases between. Germline V gene sequence: CDR1 SGHRS, CDR2 YFSETQ. The CDR3 has 16 amino acids. This CDR3 reads CASSLSFSSLLPEAFF. The CDR3 region has the DNA TGCGCCAGCAGCTTGAGTTTTAGTTCCTTGTTGCCTGAAGCTTTCTTT.

The chain is built from TRBV14 and TRBJ2-7; D gene ambiguous. Trimming took off 4 bases at V and 0 bases at J, with 10 bases between the two ends. The CDR3 length is 14 residues. CDR1 SGHDN and CDR2 FVKESK come from the germline V gene. The CDR3 sequence: CASSPDFYSYEQYF. The CDR3 DNA is TGTGCCAGCAGCCCAGACTTTTACTCCTACGAGCAGTACTTC.

J is TRBJ2-7 and V is TRBV9, with a weak D call TRBD1 (5 bases). Germline V CDR1 and CDR2: SGDLS, YYNGEE. This CDR3 comprises 16 residues. V lost 4 bases and J lost 6, with 23 bases in between. CDR3 region: CASSFSREATIPEQYF. DNA of the CDR3: TGTGCCAGCAGCTTCAGCAGGGAAGCGACAATACCCGAGCAGTACTTC.

The chain employs TRBV3-1 (or the pseudogene TRBV3-2) and TRBJ2-7; D may be TRBD2 (6 bases). The germline CDR1 and CDR2 sequences are LGHDT and YNNKEL (reference sequence). The germline V and J ends were trimmed by 4 bases and 6 bases, with 13 bases remaining between them. The CDR3 has 13 residues. The CDR3 nucleotides are TGTGCCAGCAGCCGGACTACATCAGGCGAGCAGTACTTC. Translating it yields CASSRTTSGEQYF.

The chain uses TRBV7-2 and TRBJ2-2, with D perhaps matching TRBD2 (5 bases). This CDR3 comprises 14 residues. Trimming cost V 3 bases and J 3 bases, with 8 bases left between them. CDR1 is SGHTA and CDR2 is FQGNSA in the germline V gene. DNA of the CDR3: TGTGCCAGCAGCTTTTCAGCGGACACCGGGGAGCTGTTTTTT. Translating gives CASSFSADTGELFF.

The chain has TRBV18 and TRBJ2-7; 8 bases fit TRBD1. CDR1 and CDR2 (germline): KGHSH, LQKENI. The CDR3 has 14 residues. The J segment lost 2 bases and the V segment lost 4 bases, leaving 4 bases of the junction unmatched. The DNA for the CDR3 is TGTGCCAGCTCACGCGGACAGGGAACCTACGAGCAGTACTTC. Amino acids: CASSRGQGTYEQYF.

The chain uses TRBV10-3 and TRBJ2-7; weak D call: TRBD2 (6 bases). Germline CDR1 ENHRY, CDR2 SYGVKD. Trimming stripped 3 bases from V and 0 bases from J, with 9 bases between. The CDR3 is made up of 14 amino acids. The CDR3 DNA follows: TGTGCCATCAGTGACGCGGGGTCCTCCTACGAGCAGTACTTC. Its protein is CAISDAGSSYEQYF.

The chain recombines TRBV19 with TRBJ2-1, with D maybe TRBD2 (5 bases). Germline V gene sequence: CDR1 LNHDA, CDR2 SQIVND (reference sequence). Trimming took off 0 bases at V and 0 bases at J, with 6 bases between the two ends. The CDR3 runs 15 residues. The CDR3 DNA sequence: TGTGCCAGTAGTATAGATACTAGCTCCTACAATGAGCAGTTCTTC. Translating it yields CASSIDTSSYNEQFF.

The V and J genes are TRBV3-1 (or the pseudogene TRBV3-2) and TRBJ2-3; 10 nucleotides agree with TRBD1. This CDR3 contains 15 residues. After removal of 1 base from V and 4 bases from J, the junction contained 2 bases not matched to a gene. Germline V gene sequence: CDR1 LGHDT, CDR2 YNNKEL (reference sequence). This chain's CDR3 is CASSQGQGASDTQYF. The CDR3 nucleotides read TGTGCCAGCAGCCAAGGACAGGGGGCATCAGATACGCAGTATTTT.

The V and J genes are TRBV29-1 and TRBJ2-7; TRBD2 aligns across 10 bases. Germline CDR1 SQVTM, CDR2 ANQGSEA. The CDR3 loop spans 17 amino acids. V lost 0 bases, J lost 7 bases, and 15 bases stayed unmatched. The CDR3 DNA is TGCAGCGTTGAAGATCTTATTAGGGCTAGCGGGAGAAGAGAGCAGTACTTC. This encodes CSVEDLIRASGRREQYF.

This clone came up a few times. The CDR3 DNA reads as TGCGCCAGCAGGGGGACAGAAAAAAATAATTCACCCCTCCACTTT. This translates into CASRGTEKNNSPLHF. J is TRBJ1-6 and V is TRBV10-2; TRBD1 aligns across 7 bases. Germline-derived CDR1 and CDR2 are WSHSY and SAAADI. Germline trimming cut 6 bases from V and 5 bases from J; bases unmatched to any gene: 7. CDR3 length: 15 amino acids.

The rearrangement uses TRBV6-2 or TRBV6-3 and TRBJ1-4; a weak D match, TRBD1 (5 bases). There are 17 residues in the CDR3. Per the germline V gene, CDR1 is MNHEY and CDR2 is SVGEGT. V shed 0 bases and J shed 6 bases, with 17 bases lying between them. CDR3 sequence reads: CASSYSVLRGGDEKLFF. The CDR3 bases are TGTGCCAGCAGTTACTCGGTTTTGAGGGGAGGAGATGAAAAACTGTTTTTT.

The gene calls are TRBV27 and TRBJ2-3, with TRBD2 matching over 7 bases. The CDR3 runs 18 residues. V gave up 8 bases and J gave up 0 bases; unmatched junction bases: 17. Germline V gene lookup returns CDR1 MNHEY and CDR2 SMNVEV (reference sequence). This CDR3 is CASRKWGLADSSTDTQYF. Written as DNA, the CDR3 is TGTGCCAGCCGCAAGTGGGGCCTAGCGGACTCTAGCACAGATACGCAGTATTTT.

This chain uses TRBV3-1 (or the pseudogene TRBV3-2) with TRBJ1-1; 8 positions agree with TRBD1. The CDR3 totals 17 residues. Unmatched junction bases numbered 6, after V lost 0 bases and J lost 0 bases. Germline V gene data show CDR1 as LGHDT and CDR2 as YNNKEL (reference sequence). The CDR3 DNA is TGTGCCAGCAGCCAAGATCTTCAGGGGGCGATGAACACTGAAGCTTTCTTT. Translation gives CASSQDLQGAMNTEAFF.

The chain combines TRBV19 with TRBJ2-3, with 9 bases matching TRBD2. This CDR3 has 17 amino acids. Germline loops: CDR1 LNHDA, CDR2 SQIVND (reference sequence). With V trimmed by 7 bases and J by 0 bases, 11 bases remained unmatched. The CDR3 coding sequence is TGTGCCAGTAATTCAGCCCCGGGACTAGCTAGCACAGATACGCAGTATTTT. This codes for CASNSAPGLASTDTQYF.

The J gene is TRBJ2-1, the V gene TRBV5-1; the D gene is possibly TRBD2 (7 bases). V lost 4 bases and J lost 7, with 18 bases in between. The CDR3 runs 15 residues. CDR1 is SGHRS, CDR2 YFSETQ, per germline. CDR3 bases: TGCGCCAGCAGCGAGGGGGGCGGGAGTAATAATGAGCAGTTCTTC. Protein sequence: CASSEGGGSNNEQFF.

J is TRBJ1-5 and V is TRBV25-1, with D tentatively TRBD1 (6 bases). CDR1 is MGHDK and CDR2 is SYGVNS in the germline V gene. The CDR3 loop spans 14 amino acids. V dropped 7 bases and J dropped 4 bases, with 14 bases sitting between them. The CDR3 nucleotides are TGTGCCAGCACCTCAGGGGCGCGAAATCAGCCCCAGCATTTT. It codes for CASTSGARNQPQHF. Full variable domain (rest looked up from reference TRBV25-1 and TRBJ1-5): EADIYQTPRYLVIGTGKKITLECSQTMGHDKMYWYQQDPGMELHLIHYSYGVNSTEKGDLSSESTVSRIRTEHFPLTLESARPSHTSQYLCASTSGARNQPQHFGDGTRLSIL.

The chain joins TRBV5-6 to TRBJ1-1; 11 nucleotides align to TRBD1. Trimming cost V 4 bases and J 4 bases; bases outside gene matches: 9. The CDR3 has 16 amino acids. Germline CDR1 SGHDT, CDR2 YYEEEE. CDR3 bases: TGTGCCAGCAGCACGCGGACAGGGGGCTGGGGCACTGAAGCTTTCTTT. Its translation: CASSTRTGGWGTEAFF. Full variable domain (outside the CDR3, taken from reference TRBV5-6 and TRBJ1-1): DAGVTQSPTHLIKTRGQQVTLRCSPKSGHDTVSWYQQALGQGPQFIFQYYEEEERQRGNFPDRFSGHQFPNYSSELNVNALLLGDSALYLCASSTRTGGWGTEAFFGQGTRLTVV.

The chain is built from TRBV11-2 and TRBJ1-2; D remains ambiguous. CDR3 length: 15 residues. The ends were cut back, 5 bases at V and 2 bases at J, with 15 bases in the middle. The V gene's germline CDR1 is SGHAT and CDR2 FQNNGV. The chain's CDR3 is CASSLSPAGNYGYTF. CDR3 nucleotide sequence: TGTGCCAGCAGCCTAAGTCCAGCGGGAAACTATGGCTACACCTTC.

The V and J genes are TRBV5-1 and TRBJ1-6; 9 nucleotides match TRBD1. The CDR3 covers 17 residues. V shed 5 bases and J 0 bases; nucleotides not matched to a gene: 6. Germline V gives CDR1 SGHRS, CDR2 YFSETQ. The CDR3 nucleotides read TGCGCCAGCAGAGAGGGACAGGGACTCTCCTATAATTCACCCCTCCACTTT. This translates into CASREGQGLSYNSPLHF.

The chain links TRBV27 to TRBJ2-1, with 9 bases identical to TRBD2. This CDR3 is built from 15 residues. Trimming cost V 4 bases and J 4 bases; bases outside gene matches: 5. The germline V gene encodes CDR1 MNHEY and CDR2 SMNVEV (reference sequence). The CDR3 sequence is CASSSPGLAYNEQFF. The CDR3 coding sequence is TGTGCCAGCAGTTCCCCGGGACTAGCATACAATGAGCAGTTCTTC.

J is TRBJ2-7 and V is TRBV7-9; D may be TRBD2 (6 bases). This CDR3 is built from 14 residues. The V gene's germline CDR1 is SEHNR and CDR2 FQNEAQ (reference sequence). The ends were cut back, 2 bases at V and 3 bases at J, with 11 bases in the middle. The CDR3 protein is CASSLNGGVYEQYF. The CDR3 DNA sequence: TGTGCCAGCAGCTTAAATGGCGGGGTCTACGAGCAGTACTTC.

V is TRBV5-1 and J is TRBJ2-2; D possibly corresponds to TRBD1 (6 bases). The length of the CDR3 is 15 residues. Germline V CDR1 and CDR2: SGHRS, YFSETQ. Trimming took 0 bases from V and 6 from J, leaving 12 bases between them. CDR3 protein: CASSLGQDWAGELFF. The CDR3 DNA reads as TGCGCCAGCAGCTTGGGACAGGACTGGGCCGGGGAGCTGTTTTTT. The variable domain in full, completed from reference TRBV5-1 and TRBJ2-2, reads KAGVTQTPRYLIKTRGQQVTLSCSPISGHRSVSWYQQTPGQGLQFLFEYFSETQRNKGNFPGRFSGRQFSNSRSEMNVSTLELGDSALYLCASSLGQDWAGELFFGEGSRLTVL.

This clone was found many times. J is TRBJ2-5 and V is TRBV7-9; TRBD2 aligns across 12 bases. The germline V gene encodes CDR1 SEHNR and CDR2 FQNEAQ (reference sequence). CDR3 length: 14 residues. V gave up 5 bases and J gave up 4 bases; unmatched junction bases: 2. The CDR3 sequence: CASSPGLAGETQYF. The DNA of the CDR3 is TGTGCCAGCAGCCCGGGACTAGCGGGAGAGACCCAGTACTTC.

This chain connects TRBV2 to TRBJ2-7; perhaps TRBD2 as D (6 bases). The CDR3 has 14 amino acids. Germline V gene lookup returns CDR1 SNHLY and CDR2 FYNNEI. V lost 5 bases, J lost 3 bases, and 14 bases lay in between. The CDR3 region has the DNA TGTGCCAGCAGTTCGGTTAGCGGACTCTACGAGCAGTACTTC. It specifies CASSSVSGLYEQYF.